This entry lists 25 T cell receptor beta chains sequenced from one sample in a study of low-dose radiotherapy and immunotherapy resistance in tumors. Alpha and beta chains were covered, as first-strand cDNA relied on TRAV- and TRBV-specific primers. TCR amplification involved 15 to 25 PCR cycles with a constant-region primer and V-primer adapter. TCRdb recomputed calls from the reads with MiXCR, one row per CDR3 protein. The sample includes approximately 89,000 distinct CDR3 sequences, 18% of them seen just once. Documented time point: before trial treatment. The sequences come from PBMCs, collected before treatment. All receptors derive from a male donor with prostate cancer.

In this sample, this clonotype turned up many times. CDR3 amino acids: CASSLRTGGGTYEQYF. For the CDR3, the DNA is TGTGCCAGCAGCCTAAGGACAGGGGGCGGTACCTACGAGCAGTACTTC. The rearrangement links TRBV11-1 to TRBJ2-7, with TRBD1 matching over 11 bases. CDR3 length equals 16 residues. The J segment lost 2 bases and the V segment lost 5 bases, leaving 8 bases of the junction unmatched. The germline V gene encodes CDR1 SGHAT and CDR2 FQDESV (reference sequence).

There are many counts of this clonotype. The chain employs TRBV27 and TRBJ2-6; D not certain. Germline V gene sequence: CDR1 MNHEY, CDR2 SMNVEV (reference sequence). V was pared by 0 bases and J by 0 bases, with 6 bases between. The CDR3 runs 16 residues. The CDR3 DNA reads as TGTGCCAGCAGTTTATCGTGGCTCTCTGGGGCCAACGTCCTGACTTTC. The encoded protein is CASSLSWLSGANVLTF.

The chain is built from TRBV3-1 and TRBJ2-3; D is uncertain. Germline V gives CDR1 LGHDT, CDR2 YNNKEL (reference sequence). The CDR3 covers 11 residues. The V and J ends lost 3 bases and 8 bases respectively, with 6 bases between them. The CDR3 nucleotides are TGTGCCAGCAGCCACGGCGTTACGCAGTATTTT. This codes for CASSHGVTQYF.

This clonotype was observed many times. The V call is TRBV7-2, the J call TRBJ2-1; TRBD2 matches at 10 bases. V gave up 1 base and J gave up 6 bases; unmatched junction bases: 6. Germline loops: CDR1 SGHTA, CDR2 FQGNSA. The CDR3 loop spans 16 amino acids. Here the CDR3 DNA reads TGTGCCAGCAGCTTAGAAGCGGGAGGGGGTGGCAATGAGCAGTTCTTC. Amino acids: CASSLEAGGGGNEQFF.

The J gene is TRBJ2-1, the V gene TRBV21-1. TRBV21-1 is a pseudogene segment. This CDR3 has 14 amino acids. CDR3 residues: CASSKGLVYNEQFF. The CDR3 DNA reads as TGTGCCAGCAGCAAGGGATTGGTATACAATGAGCAGTTCTTC.

The V call is TRBV28, the J call TRBJ2-7; 9 positions match TRBD2. CDR1 and CDR2 from the germline V gene are MDHEN and SYDVKM. V was clipped by 4 bases and J by 6 bases; unmatched bases: 7. There are 14 residues in the CDR3. CDR3 sequence: CASSSLAGLSEQYF. The CDR3, as DNA: TGTGCCAGCAGTTCCCTAGCGGGACTTTCCGAGCAGTACTTC.

This clonotype came up many times. The CDR3 loop is CASGAGSAPQQETQYF. The CDR3 DNA reads TGTGCCAGCGGGGCGGGTAGCGCCCCACAGCAGGAGACCCAGTACTTC. The chain has TRBV5-8 and TRBJ2-5; perhaps D is TRBD1 or TRBD2 (5 bases each). Germline lookup yields CDR1 SGHTS and CDR2 YDEGEE. The CDR3 has 16 amino acids. The V end was cut by 7 bases, the J end by 5 bases, with 24 bases between.

The gene calls are TRBV3-1 and TRBJ2-1, with D hard to call. V was cut by 8 bases and J by 9 bases, with 11 bases left in between. Germline lookup yields CDR1 LGHDT and CDR2 YNNKEL (reference sequence). This CDR3 has 11 amino acids. The CDR3 DNA reads TGTGCCAGCCGTAATTTGGCTGAGCAGTTCTTC. This codes for CASRNLAEQFF.

This clonotype has ten or more counts. The chain recombines TRBV5-6 with TRBJ1-1; maybe TRBD1 (5 bases). The CDR3 runs 15 residues. Germline CDR1 reads SGHDT; CDR2 reads YYEEEE. The V end was cut by 2 bases, the J end by 1 base, with 12 bases between. CDR3 loop: CASSFIDRPNTEAFF. DNA of the CDR3: TGTGCCAGCAGCTTCATCGACAGACCGAACACTGAAGCTTTCTTT. The variable domain in full, completed from reference TRBV5-6 and TRBJ1-1, reads DAGVTQSPTHLIKTRGQQVTLRCSPKSGHDTVSWYQQALGQGPQFIFQYYEEEERQRGNFPDRFSGHQFPNYSSELNVNALLLGDSALYLCASSFIDRPNTEAFFGQGTRLTVV.

This clonotype appeared many times. The chain recombines TRBV28 with TRBJ1-6, with D perhaps matching TRBD1 (5 bases). CDR3 length: 15 residues. In germline, CDR1 is MDHEN, CDR2 SYDVKM. Deletions cut 9 bases from V and 0 bases from J, with 12 bases between. CDR3 DNA: TGTGCCAGTTTGAGGGGTAACTCCTATAATTCACCCCTCCACTTT. Translating gives CASLRGNSYNSPLHF.

Many counts were recorded for this clonotype. The chain recombines TRBV3-1 with TRBJ1-1; maybe TRBD1 (6 bases). Germline V gene lookup returns CDR1 LGHDT and CDR2 YNNKEL (reference sequence). With 4 bases removed from V and 2 bases from J, the gap between germline ends came to 11 bases. This CDR3 contains 14 residues. CDR3 sequence: CASSPSTGNTEAFF. DNA for the CDR3: TGTGCCAGCAGCCCGTCGACAGGAAACACTGAAGCTTTCTTT.

Comment on this clonotype: This may arise from a read error, as a much more abundant clone is one base away. J is TRBJ2-3 and V is TRBV11-3; possible D gene TRBD1, 6 bases. V lost 6 bases, J lost 1 base, and 8 bases lay in between. Germline V CDR1 and CDR2: SGHNT, YENEEA. This CDR3 region has 13 residues. Here the CDR3 reads CASSHRGTDTQYF. The CDR3 DNA reads TGTGCCAGCAGTCACAGGGGCACAGATACGCAGTATTTT.

At least ten counts were recorded for this clonotype. V and J are TRBV7-9 and TRBJ2-2; D ambiguous. V lost 5 bases and J 2 bases, leaving 15 bases between the germline ends. The CDR3 runs 16 residues. Germline V gene sequence: CDR1 SEHNR, CDR2 FQNEAQ (reference sequence). The CDR3 reads CASSLGSSANTGELFF. The CDR3 coding sequence is TGTGCCAGCAGCCTCGGCTCCTCAGCTAACACCGGGGAGCTGTTTTTT.

The sample holds a few counts of this clonotype. This rearrangement joins TRBV6-5 to TRBJ2-2; 10 nucleotides line up with TRBD1. This CDR3 spans 15 amino acids. Germline CDR1 is MNHEY and CDR2 is SVGAGI. After removal of 6 bases from V and 7 bases from J, the junction contained 8 bases not matched to a gene. CDR3 protein: CASRPDRGRIGELFF. Written as DNA, the CDR3 is TGTGCCAGCAGACCAGACAGGGGGCGTATCGGGGAGCTGTTTTTT.

This clonotype was recorded at least ten times. V is TRBV19 and J is TRBJ1-6; no clear D gene. CDR1 LNHDA and CDR2 SQIVND come from the germline V gene (reference sequence). The V end lost 5 bases, the J end lost 14 bases, and 13 bases lay between the germline ends. The length of the CDR3 is 12 residues. The CDR3 loop is CASSPGNFALHF. CDR3 nucleotide sequence: TGTGCCAGTAGTCCTGGGAATTTCGCCCTCCACTTT.

The chain joins TRBV27 to TRBJ2-7; D is perhaps TRBD1 (6 bases). V lost 5 bases, J lost 3 bases, and 17 bases lay in between. The V gene's germline CDR1 is MNHEY and CDR2 SMNVEV (reference sequence). CDR3 length: 15 residues. This CDR3 reads CASSPPGQGHYEQYF. The CDR3 bases are TGTGCCAGCAGTCCCCCGGGGCAGGGACACTACGAGCAGTACTTC.

This clonotype came up many times. This chain uses TRBV19 with TRBJ2-3; no firm D call. V shed 3 bases and J shed 3 bases, with 13 bases lying between them. CDR1 is LNHDA, CDR2 SQIVND, per germline (reference sequence). This CDR3 spans 15 amino acids. CDR3 DNA: TGTGCCAGTAGTATCTCACAAACCGGTACAGATACGCAGTATTTT. Encoded protein: CASSISQTGTDTQYF.

V usage is TRBV5-1 and J usage is TRBJ1-2; maybe TRBD1 (5 bases). V was pared by 1 base and J by 4 bases, with 8 bases between. Germline V lookup: CDR1 SGHRS, CDR2 YFSETQ. The CDR3 totals 13 residues. CDR3 in amino acids: CASSLLQGYGYTF. The CDR3 DNA sequence: TGCGCCAGCAGCTTGTTGCAGGGCTATGGCTACACCTTC.

This clonotype came up many times. The J gene is TRBJ1-2, the V gene TRBV27; D ambiguous. Germline assignment: CDR1 MNHEY and CDR2 SMNVEV (reference sequence). The CDR3 is made up of 17 amino acids. V lost 4 bases to trimming and J lost 5 bases, with 23 bases between them. Written as DNA, the CDR3 is TGTGCCAGCAGTTCTTCCGGGCGGGCAGGCCTTGGTTATGGCTACACCTTC. Protein sequence: CASSSSGRAGLGYGYTF.

There are many counts of this clonotype. V and J are TRBV24-1 and TRBJ2-2; D is uncertain. CDR3 length equals 13 residues. V was trimmed by 6 bases and J by 4 bases, leaving 8 bases between them. CDR1 KGHDR and CDR2 SFDVKD come from the germline V gene. The CDR3 here is CATSQYSTGELFF. DNA of the CDR3: TGTGCCACCAGTCAGTATAGCACCGGGGAGCTGTTTTTT.

This clonotype was found many times. V gene TRBV18 combines with J gene TRBJ1-5, with 7 positions matching TRBD1. Trimming removed 3 bases from V and 2 bases from J; junction bases left unmatched: 4. This CDR3 region has 15 residues. CDR1 and CDR2 from the germline V gene are KGHSH and LQKENI. CDR3 nucleotides: TGTGCCAGCTCACCTGCCGGGACAGGCAATCAGCCCCAGCATTTT. It yields the protein CASSPAGTGNQPQHF.

Regarding this clonotype: This likely came from a read error, as a far larger clone is one base away. The chain employs TRBV7-2 and TRBJ2-7, with 13 nucleotides matching TRBD2. The length of the CDR3 is 16 residues. Germline CDR1 SGHTA, CDR2 FQGNSA. Trimming at V came to 7 bases and at J to 7 bases, leaving 13 bases not matched to a gene. The CDR3 DNA is TGTGCCAGCACCGTTACTAGCGGGGGGGCCCGCAATGAGCAGTACTTC. Translating it yields CASTVTSGGARNEQYF. The whole variable domain, filled in from reference TRBV7-2 and TRBJ2-7, reads GAGVSQSPSNKVTEKGKDVELRCDPISGHTALYWYRQSLGQGLEFLIYFQGNSAPDKSGLPSDRFSAERTGGSVSTLTIQRTQQEDSAVYLCASTVTSGGARNEQYFGPGTRLTVT.

This clonotype has a count of ten or more. The chain couples TRBV28 to TRBJ1-2; TRBD1 aligns across 9 bases. This CDR3 has 14 amino acids. With 6 bases clipped from V and 2 bases from J, the junction kept 4 bases outside the gene matches. Germline V lookup: CDR1 MDHEN, CDR2 SYDVKM. CDR3 sequence (DNA): TGTGCCAGCAGACCACAGGGGGCGAACTATGGCTACACCTTC. Protein product: CASRPQGANYGYTF.

This clonotype was counted between two and nine times. This sequence joins TRBV27 and TRBJ2-5; D perhaps matches TRBD1 (6 bases). The germline CDR1 and CDR2 sequences are MNHEY and SMNVEV (reference sequence). Trimming cost V 2 bases and J 7 bases, with 17 bases left between them. The CDR3 runs 15 residues. CDR3 DNA: TGTGCCAGCAGTTTAGGGGGCTCAGTGGTGGGGACCCAGTACTTC. It yields the protein CASSLGGSVVGTQYF.

This clonotype is labeled medium-sized. The chain recombines TRBV5-5 with TRBJ2-3; D uncertain. The germline CDR1 and CDR2 sequences are SGHKS and YYEKEE (reference sequence). Trimming shortened V by 4 bases and J by 4 bases, and 10 bases separated the two germline ends. This CDR3 is built from 13 residues. As DNA, the CDR3 is TGTGCCAGCAGCACAAGTTGGTCAGATACGCAGTATTTT. It is translated as CASSTSWSDTQYF.